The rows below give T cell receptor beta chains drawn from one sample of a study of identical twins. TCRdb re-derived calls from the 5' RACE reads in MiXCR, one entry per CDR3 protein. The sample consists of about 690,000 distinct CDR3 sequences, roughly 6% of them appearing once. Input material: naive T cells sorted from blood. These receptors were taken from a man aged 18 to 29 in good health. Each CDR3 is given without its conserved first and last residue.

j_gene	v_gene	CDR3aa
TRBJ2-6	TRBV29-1	SVARQGSPPGANVLT
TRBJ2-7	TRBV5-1	ASNHELGEQY
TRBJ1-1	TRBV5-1	ASSLETTGGAF
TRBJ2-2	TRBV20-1	SARTSGRAFDTGELF
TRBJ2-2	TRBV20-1	SARDLKTGGGSGELF
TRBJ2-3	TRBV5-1	ASSLPPVTDTQY
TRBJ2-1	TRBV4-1	ASSQDGLAGGGSYNEQF
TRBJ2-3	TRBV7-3	ASSLWDGWTDTQY
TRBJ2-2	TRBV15	ATSSPGANTGELF
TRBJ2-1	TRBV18	ASSPPGKGGEQF
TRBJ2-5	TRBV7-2	ASSLYRQTQETQY
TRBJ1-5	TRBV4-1	ASSQVGQDQPQH
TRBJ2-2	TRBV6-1	ASSPGTSDTGELF
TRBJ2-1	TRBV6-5	ASSYPTTANNEQF
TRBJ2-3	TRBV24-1	ATSDPKGGTDTQY
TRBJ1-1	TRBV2	ASSVKKNTEAF
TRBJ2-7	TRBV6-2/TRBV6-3	ASKAGSYEQY
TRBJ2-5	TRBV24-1	ATSGLAGGSETQY
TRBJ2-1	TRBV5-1	ASSSSTSGISYNEQF
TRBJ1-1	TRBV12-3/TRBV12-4	ASGQVNTEAF
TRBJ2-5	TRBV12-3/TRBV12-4	ASTPGPPRETQY
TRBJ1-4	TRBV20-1	SARAGTNEKLF
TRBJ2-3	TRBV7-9	ASSLPILAGGGDTQY
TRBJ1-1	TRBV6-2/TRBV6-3	ASSYPTAEAF
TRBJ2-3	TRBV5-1	ASSPGLAGTDTQY
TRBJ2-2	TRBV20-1	SARDPGGSDTGELF
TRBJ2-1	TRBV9	ASSVVPGTSGRVFYNEQF
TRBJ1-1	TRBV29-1	SGGQAGEAF
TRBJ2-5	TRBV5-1	ASSPGGQQETQY
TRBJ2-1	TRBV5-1	ASSLERDRSYNEQF
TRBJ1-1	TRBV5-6	ASSWGGEAF
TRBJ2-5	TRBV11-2	ASRDEGQIQETQY
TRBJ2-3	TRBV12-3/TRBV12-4	ASSPTSFTQY
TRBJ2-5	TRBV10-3	AISQEDRGWQTQY